The entry below describes one T cell receptor beta chain. What it binds is not known. These data are taken from a study of OX40 agonist ivuxolimab in advanced cancers. About the study: Eligibility rules accepted prior anti-PD-1, anti-PD-L1 or anti-CTLA-4 therapy, and 40% had some.

Produced via immunoSEQ multiplex PCR; TCRdb's table is partial and in-frame only. The data show under 65,000 clones, approximately 90% seen once. Autoimmune disease history or systemic immunosuppression led to patient exclusion. Study-level points and caveats: At 0.1 to 3.0 mg/kg and by week 6, CD4+ and CD8+ T cells in the blood had expanded clonally.

The CDR3 loop spans 13 amino acids. Germline CDR1 is SGHNT and CDR2 is YYREEE (reference sequence). The V end lost 1 base, the J end lost 7 bases, and 6 bases lay between the germline ends. The clonotype was recovered from an adult with an advanced solid tumor such as melanoma, head and neck, liver or kidney cancer. V is TRBV5-4 and J is TRBJ1-6; perhaps TRBD1 as D (5 bases). Source: CD4+ or CD8+ T cells sorted from blood, taken in a trial of the OX40 agonist ivuxolimab. The CDR3 is CASSLWGNSPLHF. The CDR3 DNA follows: TGTGCCAGCAGCTTGTGGGGCAATTCACCCCTCCACTTT.